One and the same sample provided the 21 T cell receptor beta chains below, sequenced in a study of blood T cell repertoires in COVID-19 (dated by TCRdb to the early 2020s). Receptors were amplified or captured by the immunoSEQ multiplex PCR assay. Drawn from immuneACCESS, this table holds only the in-frame rearrangements with V and J called that TCRdb kept. Clones are partly lost; checked studies trace under half to an unresolved V gene and leave the rest unexplained. In this sample the table shows tens of thousands of clones, about 83% of which occur a single time. The top ten clones comprise roughly 8% of the sample. The specimen was peripheral blood. These receptors were obtained from a man aged 45 to 65 with active COVID-19.

The V call is TRBV5-1, the J call TRBJ2-5, with 8 nucleotides matching TRBD1. The CDR3 spans 15 residues. V lost 4 bases and J lost 2; bases outside the gene matches: 7. From germline, CDR1 is SGHRS and CDR2 YFSETQ. This chain's CDR3 is CASSPPTGGQETQYF. The CDR3 coding sequence is TGCGCCAGCAGCCCCCCCACAGGGGGACAAGAGACCCAGTACTTC.

The chain joins TRBV7-3 to TRBJ1-2; 7 bases are a match to TRBD1. The CDR3 is made up of 14 amino acids. Germline V gives CDR1 SGHTA, CDR2 FQGTGA. V lost 5 bases to trimming and J lost 0 bases; unmatched junction nucleotides: 3. CDR3: CASSPGGSNYGYTF. The DNA for the CDR3 is TGTGCCAGCAGCCCAGGGGGGTCTAACTATGGCTACACCTTC.

The V and J genes are TRBV9 and TRBJ1-1; D unresolved. Trimming took 0 bases from V and 4 from J, leaving 13 bases between them. This CDR3 comprises 15 residues. Germline-derived CDR1 and CDR2 are SGDLS and YYNGEE. This chain's CDR3 is CASSVDGLPGTEAFF. CDR3 nucleotide sequence: TGTGCCAGCAGCGTAGATGGCCTCCCGGGCACTGAAGCTTTCTTT.

This clone appeared a single time. CDR3 sequence: CASSVAGDVNEQFF. The CDR3 DNA reads TGTGCCAGCTCAGTTGCAGGGGATGTGAATGAGCAGTTCTTC. The chain combines TRBV28 with TRBJ2-1, with a weak D call TRBD1 (6 bases). This CDR3 has 14 amino acids. V was cut by 8 bases and J by 7 bases, with 18 bases left in between. Germline values: CDR1 MDHEN, CDR2 SYDVKM.

The gene calls are TRBV18 and TRBJ1-1, with D uncertain. This CDR3 is 15 amino acids long. Trimming took off 2 bases at V and 7 bases at J, with 17 bases between the two ends. Germline V gene lookup returns CDR1 KGHSH and CDR2 LQKENI. The CDR3 protein is CASSPEGLHRVEAFF. CDR3 bases: TGTGCCAGCTCACCAGAAGGACTTCATAGGGTTGAAGCTTTCTTT.

This clone has just one count. This chain uses TRBV28 with TRBJ2-7, with TRBD1 matching over 9 bases. The V segment lost 5 bases and the J segment 7 bases; nucleotides outside the gene matches: 12. This CDR3 has 15 residues. In germline, CDR1 is MDHEN, CDR2 SYDVKM. CDR3 DNA: TGTGCCAGCAGTCCTCCGGGACAGGGCTTGGTTGAGCAGTACTTC. This encodes CASSPPGQGLVEQYF. The variable domain in full, completed from reference TRBV28 and TRBJ2-7, reads DVKVTQSSRYLVKRTGEKVFLECVQDMDHENMFWYRQDPGLGLRLIYFSYDVKMKEKGDIPEGYSVSREKKERFSLILESASTNQTSMYLCASSPPGQGLVEQYFGPGTRLTVT.

This clone was recorded a few times. The chain couples TRBV28 to TRBJ2-5; 7 nucleotides align to TRBD2. The CDR3 covers 14 residues. J was trimmed by 5 bases and V by 3 bases; bases with no gene match: 6. Germline V CDR1 and CDR2: MDHEN, SYDVKM. DNA of the CDR3: TGTGCCAGCAGTTTTGGGCGGGAGTGGGAGACCCAGTACTTC. Protein: CASSFGREWETQYF. The complete variable domain, with remaining parts taken from reference TRBV28 and TRBJ2-5, reads DVKVTQSSRYLVKRTGEKVFLECVQDMDHENMFWYRQDPGLGLRLIYFSYDVKMKEKGDIPEGYSVSREKKERFSLILESASTNQTSMYLCASSFGREWETQYFGPGTRLLVL.

In nucleotides, the CDR3 is TGTGCCACCAGTGATATAACAGGGGGTCTTAACAATGAGCAGTTCTTC. Protein product: CATSDITGGLNNEQFF. The J gene is TRBJ2-1, the V gene TRBV24-1, with 8 positions matching TRBD1. The CDR3 contains 16 residues. Trimming at V came to 3 bases and at J to 5 bases, leaving 8 bases not matched to a gene. The germline gives CDR1 KGHDR, CDR2 SFDVKD.

The chain joins TRBV28 to TRBJ1-1; TRBD1 might be the D (5 bases). V lost 6 bases to trimming and J lost 5 bases, with 13 bases between them. The CDR3 has 13 residues. The germline V gene has CDR1 MDHEN and CDR2 SYDVKM. For the CDR3, the DNA is TGTGCCAGCAGCATCGGGGGACGGACTGAAGCTTTCTTT. It codes for CASSIGGRTEAFF.

The gene calls are TRBV4-3 and TRBJ2-7; no definite D call. CDR3 length: 14 amino acids. With 4 bases removed from V and 3 bases from J, the gap between germline ends came to 13 bases. Germline values: CDR1 LGHNA, CDR2 YSLEER. The CDR3 DNA is TGCGCCAGCAGCCCCGCCCTCGGGTTCTACGAGCAGTACTTC. Translated: CASSPALGFYEQYF.

This sequence joins TRBV7-2 and TRBJ2-5; TRBD1 might be the D (6 bases). The CDR3 totals 13 residues. Germline assignment: CDR1 SGHTA and CDR2 FQGNSA. The ends were cut back, 4 bases at V and 4 bases at J, with 10 bases in the middle. The CDR3 protein is CASSSSGVETQYF. The DNA of the CDR3 is TGTGCCAGCAGCTCTTCAGGGGTAGAGACCCAGTACTTC.

This clone was observed once. The chain has TRBV27 and TRBJ1-5, with 8 bases lining up with TRBD1. CDR1 is MNHEY and CDR2 is SMNVEV in the germline V gene (reference sequence). This CDR3 is 16 amino acids long. With 5 bases clipped from V and 2 bases from J, the junction kept 8 bases outside the gene matches. For the CDR3, the DNA is TGTGCCAGCAGTCCCCGGAAGGGACAGGGCAATCAGCCCCAGCATTTT. It translates to CASSPRKGQGNQPQHF.

The chain joins TRBV5-6 to TRBJ1-2; D might be TRBD1 (6 bases). V was cut by 3 bases and J by 7 bases, with 10 bases left in between. The CDR3 consists of 12 residues. In germline, CDR1 is SGHDT, CDR2 YYEEEE. CDR3 sequence: CASSSHRVGYTF. DNA for the CDR3: TGTGCCAGCAGCTCCCACAGGGTTGGCTACACCTTC.

This clone appeared once. The chain couples TRBV5-1 to TRBJ1-1, with a weak D call TRBD1 (6 bases). There are 15 residues in the CDR3. Germline V gene sequence: CDR1 SGHRS, CDR2 YFSETQ. V was clipped by 7 bases and J by 3 bases, with 19 bases between them. The DNA for the CDR3 is TGCGCCAGCTCCCGGGGGGGCTCCGGGGACACTGAAGCTTTCTTT. Its translation is CASSRGGSGDTEAFF.

The CDR3 DNA sequence: TGTGCCAGTAGCCTGCTACGATCAGGGATACGACAGCCCCAGCATTTT. It codes for CASSLLRSGIRQPQHF. J is TRBJ1-5 and V is TRBV19; possible D gene TRBD1, 5 bases. CDR1 and CDR2 from the germline V gene are LNHDA and SQIVND (reference sequence). Trimming removed 6 bases from V and 7 bases from J, with 22 bases in between. CDR3 length equals 16 residues.

This rearrangement joins TRBV20-1 to TRBJ2-7; perhaps TRBD2 as D (6 bases). Germline assignment: CDR1 DFQATT and CDR2 SNEGSKA (reference sequence). The CDR3 runs 11 residues. With 5 bases removed from V and 2 bases from J, the gap between germline ends came to 7 bases. CDR3 sequence (DNA): TGCAGTGCTGGGACTCCCTACGAGCAGTACTTC. Protein product: CSAGTPYEQYF.

This clone was seen once. The chain employs TRBV27 and TRBJ2-3; 8 bases map to TRBD2. This CDR3 has 14 residues. In germline, CDR1 is MNHEY, CDR2 SMNVEV (reference sequence). V trimming: 6 bases; J trimming: 6 bases; junction bases outside the gene matches: 8. CDR3 DNA: TGTGCCAGCAGCATAGCGGGGTGGGAGGATACGCAGTATTTT. Amino acid sequence: CASSIAGWEDTQYF.

The chain employs TRBV19 and TRBJ1-3, with D maybe TRBD1 (5 bases). Germline V lookup: CDR1 LNHDA, CDR2 SQIVND (reference sequence). V was trimmed by 3 bases and J by 2 bases, leaving 8 bases between them. This CDR3 spans 14 amino acids. This CDR3 reads CASSILGAGNTIYF. In DNA form, the CDR3 reads TGTGCCAGTAGTATCTTAGGGGCTGGAAACACCATATATTTT. The variable domain in full, with the rest retrieved from reference TRBV19 and TRBJ1-3, is DGGITQSPKYLFRKEGQNVTLSCEQNLNHDAMYWYRQDPGQGLRLIYYSQIVNDFQKGDIAEGYSVSREKKESFPLTVTSAQKNPTAFYLCASSILGAGNTIYFGEGSWLTVV.

The chain uses TRBV25-1 and TRBJ1-4, with a tentative D call TRBD1 (6 bases). V lost 4 bases and J lost 8, with 14 bases in between. This CDR3 is built from 14 residues. Germline lookup yields CDR1 MGHDK and CDR2 SYGVNS. The chain's CDR3 is CASSVQGGEEKLFF. CDR3 DNA sequence: TGTGCCAGCAGTGTACAGGGAGGGGAGGAAAAACTGTTTTTT. Drawing the rest from reference TRBV25-1 and TRBJ1-4, the complete variable domain is EADIYQTPRYLVIGTGKKITLECSQTMGHDKMYWYQQDPGMELHLIHYSYGVNSTEKGDLSSESTVSRIRTEHFPLTLESARPSHTSQYLCASSVQGGEEKLFFGSGTQLSVL.

This rearrangement joins TRBV28 to TRBJ2-1; tentative D call: TRBD1 (5 bases). Germline lookup yields CDR1 MDHEN and CDR2 SYDVKM. Trimming shortened V by 3 bases and J by 9 bases, and 15 bases separated the two germline ends. The CDR3 length is 14 residues. DNA of the CDR3: TGTGCCAGCAGTTTTGAACTAAGGGGTATTGAGCAGTTCTTC. Protein: CASSFELRGIEQFF.

This sequence joins TRBV30 and TRBJ2-5, with 11 bases lining up with TRBD1. CDR1 is GTSNPN and CDR2 is SVGIG in the germline V gene (reference sequence). The CDR3 contains 15 residues. The V gene end was trimmed by 3 bases and the J gene end by 4 bases; junction bases not matched to a gene: 7. In DNA, the CDR3 is TGTGCCTGGAGCTCGGACAGGGGGCTAATAGAGACCCAGTACTTC. This translates into CAWSSDRGLIETQYF.